This T cell receptor beta chain was captured by sequencing in a study of blood T cell repertoires in COVID-19. TCRdb keeps only in-frame clones here, not all; method: immunoSEQ multiplex PCR. The sample contains some 180,000 clones, roughly 91% of which appear only once. This clone was counted a single time. CDR1 is SGHTA and CDR2 is FQGNSA in the germline V gene. Trimming stripped 7 bases from V and 0 bases from J, with 16 bases between. This CDR3 has 15 amino acids. This sequence originates from a middle-aged man with active or convalescent COVID-19. The V and J genes are TRBV7-2 and TRBJ2-7; a possible D gene is TRBD2 (7 bases). What was sequenced was peripheral blood. The CDR3 here is CASTVGGGSSYEQYF. As DNA, the CDR3 is TGTGCCAGCACCGTTGGGGGCGGGAGCTCCTACGAGCAGTACTTC.